This T cell receptor beta chain was sequenced for a study of blood T cell repertoires in COVID-19. Study at large: There were acute and convalescent COVID-19 samples, and they came from the United States, Italy and Spain.

The Seattle patients, enrolled during active infection, were followed longitudinally. In the original processing: For nucleated cells, counts were estimated from reference gene primer amplification. Produced via immunoSEQ multiplex PCR; TCRdb's table is partial and in-frame only. That table is the source of V, J and clone size, and D and trimming were worked out from the DNA. The table records more than 350,000 clones, roughly 90% of them present only once. The receptor was derived from a woman aged 25 to 39 with COVID-19, enrolled during active disease. Specimen: peripheral blood.

CDR3 sequence reads: CSVVGTSNYGYTF. As DNA, the CDR3 is TGCAGCGTTGTGGGGACTTCTAACTATGGCTACACCTTC. The chain couples TRBV29-1 to TRBJ1-2, with a possible D match to TRBD1 (5 bases). The CDR3 length is 13 residues. In germline, CDR1 is SQVTM, CDR2 ANQGSEA. Deletions cut 4 bases from V and 0 bases from J, with 9 bases between.